This entry concerns a single T cell receptor (beta chain). The germline CDR1 and CDR2 sequences are SNHLY and FYNNEI. The CDR3 extends over 14 amino acids. With V trimmed by 5 bases and J by 7 bases, 4 bases remained unmatched. This sample stems from a study of blood T cell repertoires in COVID-19. Across the study: PBMCs, B-cell-depleted T cells, or T cells provided the cDNA or gDNA that made up the material.

It was during active infection that Seattle patients were enrolled and then longitudinally followed. Sequencing was performed with immunoSEQ multiplex PCR; in TCRdb, only in-frame clones are kept and a portion is missing. The sample has roughly 150,000 clones, around 87% seen once; the top ten hold over 2%. This TCR came from a woman of 80 years or more with COVID-19, enrolled during active disease. Sequenced sample: peripheral blood. The chain joins TRBV2 to TRBJ2-2, with 10 positions matching TRBD1. In DNA, the CDR3 is TGTGCCAGCAGTTTGGGACAGGGGTACGGGGAGCTGTTTTTT. It yields the protein CASSLGQGYGELFF.